The clone carrying this T cell receptor beta chain was seen a single time. The V end was cut by 3 bases, the J end by 11 bases, with 17 bases between. Germline V gene data show CDR1 as MNHNS and CDR2 as SASEGT. The CDR3 is 14 amino acids. This specimen belongs to a study of blood T cell repertoires in COVID-19. Sequenced by immunoSEQ multiplex PCR; TCRdb stores in-frame clones only, minus some. Of 150,000 to 200,000 clones in the sample, 70% to 90% were seen once. The chain links TRBV6-1 to TRBJ1-5; D possibly corresponds to TRBD1 (5 bases). The specimen sequenced was peripheral blood. This clonotype was obtained from a human donor with active or convalescent COVID-19. The donor label of this sample is uncertain. The CDR3 DNA reads TGTGCCAGCAGTGAGGGGCCCGCTAATCAAGCCCAGCATTTT. Its translation: CASSEGPANQAQHF.